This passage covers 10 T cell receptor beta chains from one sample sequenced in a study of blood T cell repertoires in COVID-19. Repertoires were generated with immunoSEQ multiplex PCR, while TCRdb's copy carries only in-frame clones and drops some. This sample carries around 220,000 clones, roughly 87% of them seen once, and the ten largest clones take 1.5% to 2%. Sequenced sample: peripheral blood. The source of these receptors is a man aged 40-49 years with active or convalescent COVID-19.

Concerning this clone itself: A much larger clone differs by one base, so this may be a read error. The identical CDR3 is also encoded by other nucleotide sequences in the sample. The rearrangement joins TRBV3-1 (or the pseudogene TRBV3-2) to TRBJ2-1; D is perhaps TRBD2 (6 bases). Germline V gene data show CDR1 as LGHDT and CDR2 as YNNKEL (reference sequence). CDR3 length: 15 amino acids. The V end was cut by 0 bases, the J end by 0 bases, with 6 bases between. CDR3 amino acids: CASSQDGSSYNEQFF. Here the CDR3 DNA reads TGTGCCAGCAGCCAAGACGGGAGCTCCTACAATGAGCAGTTCTTC.

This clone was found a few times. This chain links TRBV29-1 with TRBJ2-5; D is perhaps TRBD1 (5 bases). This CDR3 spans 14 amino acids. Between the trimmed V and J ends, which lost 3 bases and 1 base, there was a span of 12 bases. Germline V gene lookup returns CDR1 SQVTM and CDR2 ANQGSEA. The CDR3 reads CSVDMDTSQETQYF. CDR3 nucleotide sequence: TGCAGCGTTGATATGGACACCTCCCAAGAGACCCAGTACTTC.

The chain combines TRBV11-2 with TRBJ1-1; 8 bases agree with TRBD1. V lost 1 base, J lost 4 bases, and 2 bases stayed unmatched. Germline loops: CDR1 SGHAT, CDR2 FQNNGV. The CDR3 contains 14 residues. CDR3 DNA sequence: TGTGCCAGCAGCTTAGGACAGGGGTCCACTGAAGCTTTCTTT. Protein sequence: CASSLGQGSTEAFF. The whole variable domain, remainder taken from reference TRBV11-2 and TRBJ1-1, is EAGVAQSPRYKIIEKRQSVAFWCNPISGHATLYWYQQILGQGPKLLIQFQNNGVVDDSQLPKDRFSAERLKGVDSTLKIQPAKLEDSAVYLCASSLGQGSTEAFFGQGTRLTVV.

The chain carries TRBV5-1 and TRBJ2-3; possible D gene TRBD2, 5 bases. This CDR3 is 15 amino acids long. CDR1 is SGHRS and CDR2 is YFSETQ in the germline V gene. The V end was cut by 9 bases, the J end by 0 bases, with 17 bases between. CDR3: CANLRTGVSTDTQYF. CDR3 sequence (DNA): TGCGCCAACTTAAGAACCGGGGTTAGCACAGATACGCAGTATTTT.

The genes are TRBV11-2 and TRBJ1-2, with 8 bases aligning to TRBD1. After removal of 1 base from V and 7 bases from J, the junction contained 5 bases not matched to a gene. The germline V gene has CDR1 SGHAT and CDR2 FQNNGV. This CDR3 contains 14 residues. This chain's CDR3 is CASSLVSTGVGYTF. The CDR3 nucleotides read TGTGCCAGCAGCTTAGTGTCGACAGGGGTTGGCTACACCTTC. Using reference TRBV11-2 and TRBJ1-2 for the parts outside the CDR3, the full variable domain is EAGVAQSPRYKIIEKRQSVAFWCNPISGHATLYWYQQILGQGPKLLIQFQNNGVVDDSQLPKDRFSAERLKGVDSTLKIQPAKLEDSAVYLCASSLVSTGVGYTFGSGTRLTVV.

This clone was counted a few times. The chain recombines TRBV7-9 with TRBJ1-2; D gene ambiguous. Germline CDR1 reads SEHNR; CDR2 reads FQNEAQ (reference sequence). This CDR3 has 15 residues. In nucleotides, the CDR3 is TGTGCGACTAGCCTCGGACTGGGCAGAATATATGGCTACACCTTC. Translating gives CATSLGLGRIYGYTF.

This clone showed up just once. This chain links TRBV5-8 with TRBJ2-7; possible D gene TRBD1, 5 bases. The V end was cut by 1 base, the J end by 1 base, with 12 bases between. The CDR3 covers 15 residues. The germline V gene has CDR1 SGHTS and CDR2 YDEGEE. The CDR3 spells CASSLWQGGSYEQYF. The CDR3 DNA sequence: TGTGCCAGCAGCTTGTGGCAGGGTGGTTCCTACGAGCAGTACTTC.

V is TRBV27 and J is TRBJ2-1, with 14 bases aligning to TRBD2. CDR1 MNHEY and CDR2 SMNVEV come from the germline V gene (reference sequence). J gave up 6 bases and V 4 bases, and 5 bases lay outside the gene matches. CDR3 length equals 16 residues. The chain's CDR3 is CASSSVTSGGGNEQFF. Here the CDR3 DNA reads TGTGCCAGCAGTTCCGTGACTAGCGGGGGGGGCAATGAGCAGTTCTTC.

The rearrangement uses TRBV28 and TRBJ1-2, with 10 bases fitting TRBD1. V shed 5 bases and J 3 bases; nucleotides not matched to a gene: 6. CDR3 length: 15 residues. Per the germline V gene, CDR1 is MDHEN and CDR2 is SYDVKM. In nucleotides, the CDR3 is TGTGCCAGCAGTGAGGGGACAGGGGTCTACTATGGCTACACCTTC. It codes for CASSEGTGVYYGYTF.

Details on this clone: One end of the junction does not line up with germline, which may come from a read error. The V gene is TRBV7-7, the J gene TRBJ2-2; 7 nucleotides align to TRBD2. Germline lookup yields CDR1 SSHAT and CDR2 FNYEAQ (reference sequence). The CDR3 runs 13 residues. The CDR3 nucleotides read TGTGCTAGCAGCCCCGGGGGGACCGGGGAGCTGTTTTTT. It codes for CASSPGGTGELFF. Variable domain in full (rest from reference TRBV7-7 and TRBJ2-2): GAGVSQSPRYKVTKRGQDVTLRCDPISSHATLYWYQQALGQGPEFLTYFNYEAQPDKSGLPSDRFSAERPEGSISTLTIQRTEQRDSAMYRCASSPGGTGELFFGEGSRLTVL.